Listed here are 7 T cell receptor beta chains from one sample, sequenced in a study of OX40 agonist ivuxolimab in advanced cancers. Sequenced by immunoSEQ multiplex PCR; TCRdb stores in-frame clones only, minus some. Here the sample spans around 64,000 clones, around 86% being singletons. The input for sequencing was CD4+ or CD8+ T cells sorted from blood, taken in a trial of the OX40 agonist ivuxolimab. All receptors derive from an adult with an advanced solid tumor such as melanoma, head and neck, liver or kidney cancer.

The chain has TRBV7-2 and TRBJ2-1; 10 bases line up with TRBD2. V shed 4 bases, J shed 2 bases, and the junction held 2 bases outside the gene matches. The CDR3 is made up of 15 amino acids. CDR1 and CDR2 from the germline V gene are SGHTA and FQGNSA. CDR3 region: CASSSTSGAYNEQFF. DNA of the CDR3: TGTGCCAGCAGCTCTACTAGCGGGGCCTACAATGAGCAGTTCTTC. Full variable domain (missing parts from reference TRBV7-2 and TRBJ2-1): GAGVSQSPSNKVTEKGKDVELRCDPISGHTALYWYRQSLGQGLEFLIYFQGNSAPDKSGLPSDRFSAERTGGSVSTLTIQRTQQEDSAVYLCASSSTSGAYNEQFFGPGTRLTVL.

This chain uses TRBV10-1 with TRBJ2-7, with 7 bases that match TRBD2. This CDR3 is built from 17 residues. The V segment lost 6 bases and the J segment 2 bases; nucleotides outside the gene matches: 16. The germline V gene has CDR1 WNHNN and CDR2 SYGVQD (reference sequence). The CDR3, as DNA: TGCGCCAGCAGCCCTCCTCGCGGGAGAGGGTGGGCCTACGAGCAGTACTTC. This translates into CASSPPRGRGWAYEQYF.

The V call is TRBV9, the J call TRBJ1-1, with TRBD1 as a possible D gene (6 bases). Germline V gene lookup returns CDR1 SGDLS and CDR2 YYNGEE. This CDR3 comprises 14 residues. Trimming stripped 0 bases from V and 5 bases from J, with 11 bases between. CDR3 residues: CASSVAGRGTEAFF. For the CDR3, the DNA is TGTGCCAGCAGCGTAGCGGGCAGGGGAACTGAAGCTTTCTTT.

This CDR3 reads CASSRGLAGSRGTGELFF. The CDR3, as DNA: TGTGCCAGCAGCCGCGGACTAGCGGGGAGTCGAGGCACCGGGGAGCTGTTTTTT. V and J are TRBV4-2 and TRBJ2-2, with 12 nucleotides matching TRBD2. This CDR3 comprises 18 residues. V trimming: 4 bases; J trimming: 4 bases; junction bases outside the gene matches: 10. CDR1 is LGHNA and CDR2 is YNFKEQ in the germline V gene.

V and J are TRBV11-3 and TRBJ2-1, with 11 bases fitting TRBD2. Germline V lookup: CDR1 SGHNT, CDR2 YENEEA. The CDR3 consists of 14 residues. With V trimmed by 1 base and J by 8 bases, 1 base remained unmatched. CDR3 sequence: CASSLGLAGHEQFF. As DNA, the CDR3 is TGTGCCAGCAGCTTAGGACTAGCGGGACATGAGCAGTTCTTC. Using reference TRBV11-3 and TRBJ2-1 for the parts outside the CDR3, the full variable domain is EAGVVQSPRYKIIEKKQPVAFWCNPISGHNTLYWYLQNLGQGPELLIRYENEEAVDDSQLPKDRFSAERLKGVDSTLKIQPAELGDSAVYLCASSLGLAGHEQFFGPGTRLTVL.

This chain connects TRBV7-3 to TRBJ2-6, with a possible D match to TRBD1 (6 bases). This CDR3 has 15 residues. The V gene lost 3 bases and the J gene lost 2 bases, with 8 bases spanning the gap. Germline V gene data show CDR1 as SGHTA and CDR2 as FQGTGA. CDR3 loop: CASSFTGPGANVLTF. The CDR3 nucleotides are TGTGCCAGCAGCTTTACAGGGCCTGGGGCCAACGTCCTGACTTTC. The full variable domain, its missing parts supplied by reference TRBV7-3 and TRBJ2-6, is GAGVSQTPSNKVTEKGKYVELRCDPISGHTALYWYRQSLGQGPEFLIYFQGTGAADDSGLPNDRFFAVRPEGSVSTLKIQRTERGDSAVYLCASSFTGPGANVLTFGAGSRLTVL.

V gene TRBV4-3 combines with J gene TRBJ2-1; D possibly matches TRBD1 or TRBD2 (6 bases each). Trimming pared 4 bases from V and 0 bases from J, leaving 13 bases between. Germline V gene lookup returns CDR1 LGHNA and CDR2 YSLEER. The CDR3 has 16 amino acids. The CDR3 DNA is TGCGCCAGCAGCCGGGGGGCAGGGGACTCCTACAATGAGCAGTTCTTC. It specifies CASSRGAGDSYNEQFF.